The table lists the clone carrying this T cell receptor beta chain with a count of one. The antigen remains undetermined. Naive CD8 cells comprised CD45RO-negative, CCR7-positively selected cells, excluding terminally differentiated effector memory CD45RA+ cells. Trimming removed 2 bases at V and 5 bases at J, with 19 bases between. CDR3 length equals 17 residues. Germline loops: CDR1 MNHEY, CDR2 SMNVEV (reference sequence). The data are from a study of shared clonotypes between healthy human individuals. Turning to the study itself: Each donor contributed plates that comprised three CD4 naive, three CD4 memory, two CD8 naive and one CD8 memory.

Whole-study results and caveats: The study generally estimated greater richness for naive than memory subsets. Owing to a small donor count, the genetic and exposure-history diversity represented was limited.

The table came from immunoSEQ multiplex PCR; TCRdb's copy has only in-frame clones and leaves some out. The sample carries around 2,000,000 clones, around 96% recorded once. What was sequenced was naive CD8+ T cells sorted from blood. This TCR came from a man in his late teens or twenties in good health. The chain couples TRBV27 to TRBJ2-1; no reliable D call. The CDR3 DNA is TGTGCCAGCAGTTTAGTGTCCGGGCGCCCTACGGACAATGAGCAGTTCTTC. This gives the protein CASSLVSGRPTDNEQFF.